The 30 T cell receptor beta chains given below trace back to one sample, sequenced in a study of shared clonotypes between healthy human individuals. Profiling relied on immunoSEQ multiplex PCR, and the TCRdb table lists in-frame clones only, not all of them. The table includes about 1 million clones, about 84% detected once. Sequenced: memory CD4+ T cells from PBMCs. Subset noted: CD45RA-negative fraction. These receptors all stem from a man aged 18 to 30 in good health. Some clones in this sample may be carry-over from other donors' samples.

This sequence joins TRBV7-3 and TRBJ2-5, with 9 positions matching TRBD1. Germline CDR1 and CDR2: SGHTA and FQGTGA. This CDR3 has 13 amino acids. Trimming removed 5 bases from V and 5 bases from J; junction bases left unmatched: 3. The CDR3 nucleotides read TGTGCCAGCAGCCGGGACAGGGCGGAGACCCAGTACTTC. Its protein is CASSRDRAETQYF.

Comment on this clone: The same CDR3 can be traced to other DNA sequences in this sample. CDR3 bases: TGTGCCAGCAGCTTTAGGAGGGGCGGTGAGACCCAGTACTTC. It encodes CASSFRRGGETQYF. This chain uses TRBV7-9 with TRBJ2-5, with a weak D call TRBD2 (6 bases). The CDR3 covers 14 residues. Germline CDR1 reads SEHNR; CDR2 reads FQNEAQ (reference sequence). V dropped 3 bases and J dropped 5 bases, with 13 bases sitting between them.

This clone was detected only once. This rearrangement joins TRBV6-1 to TRBJ2-5; no clear D. Between the trimmed V and J ends, which lost 4 bases and 3 bases, there was a span of 12 bases. The CDR3 has 14 residues. CDR1 and CDR2 from the germline V gene are MNHNS and SASEGT. The CDR3 DNA reads as TGTGCCAGCAGTGTTGGAGCATCTAAAGAGACCCAGTACTTC. Protein sequence: CASSVGASKETQYF.

The rearrangement joins TRBV9 to TRBJ2-7; 9 bases line up with TRBD1. Germline CDR1 SGDLS, CDR2 YYNGEE. The junction had 5 bases not matched to a gene; V was cut back by 2 bases and J by 2 bases. The CDR3 length is 15 residues. The CDR3 DNA is TGTGCCAGCAGCGTCGGGACAGGGACTGCCTACGAGCAGTACTTC. Amino acids: CASSVGTGTAYEQYF.

In this sample, this clone turned up a few times. The genes are TRBV28 and TRBJ2-7, with 10 nucleotides matching TRBD2. Unmatched junction bases numbered 3, after V lost 6 bases and J lost 1 base. The CDR3 is 14 residues long. The germline V gene has CDR1 MDHEN and CDR2 SYDVKM. CDR3 sequence reads: CASRTSGWSYEQYF. CDR3 bases: TGTGCCAGCAGGACTAGCGGGTGGTCCTACGAGCAGTACTTC. The full variable domain, rest sourced from reference TRBV28 and TRBJ2-7, is DVKVTQSSRYLVKRTGEKVFLECVQDMDHENMFWYRQDPGLGLRLIYFSYDVKMKEKGDIPEGYSVSREKKERFSLILESASTNQTSMYLCASRTSGWSYEQYFGPGTRLTVT.

The chain joins TRBV7-8 to TRBJ2-7; D might be TRBD2 (6 bases). CDR3 length equals 13 residues. V was pared by 4 bases and J by 5 bases, with 12 bases between. The V gene's germline CDR1 is SGHVS and CDR2 FQNEAQ. The CDR3 loop reads CASSSGGLNEQYF. The CDR3 region has the DNA TGTGCCAGCAGCTCCGGGGGTTTAAACGAGCAGTACTTC.

In this sample, this clone turned up a few times. The V and J genes are TRBV6-1 and TRBJ1-2; 8 bases line up with TRBD1. CDR3 length: 13 residues. Germline CDR1 MNHNS, CDR2 SASEGT. The trim removed 6 bases at V and 7 bases at J, leaving 7 bases unmatched. CDR3 sequence reads: CASRGQVNLGYTF. The CDR3 nucleotides are TGTGCCAGCAGGGGACAGGTTAATCTTGGCTACACCTTC.

The J gene is TRBJ2-7, the V gene TRBV2; D uncertain. Per the germline V gene, CDR1 is SNHLY and CDR2 is FYNNEI. V dropped 8 bases and J dropped 1 base, with 6 bases sitting between them. This CDR3 comprises 11 residues. CDR3 coding DNA: TGTGCCAGCTCCAGTTCCTACGAGCAGTACTTC. Amino acid sequence: CASSSSYEQYF.

The chain carries TRBV9 and TRBJ2-1, with TRBD2 matching over 14 bases. V lost 4 bases, J lost 9 bases, and 6 bases stayed unmatched. The germline V gene encodes CDR1 SGDLS and CDR2 YYNGEE. The CDR3 covers 15 residues. CDR3 residues: CASSRGTSGSSEQFF. CDR3 nucleotides: TGTGCCAGCAGCCGGGGGACTAGCGGGAGTAGTGAGCAGTTCTTC.

This clone was found a few times. This sequence joins TRBV7-9 and TRBJ1-2; maybe TRBD1 (6 bases). V lost 0 bases and J lost 6, with 17 bases in between. Germline CDR1 and CDR2: SEHNR and FQNEAQ (reference sequence). The CDR3 is made up of 16 amino acids. DNA of the CDR3: TGTGCCAGCAGCTTAGCTGCGGTGGGGGGCGCGGATGGCTACACCTTC. It is translated as CASSLAAVGGADGYTF.

In its sample, this clone was seen many times. V is TRBV29-1 and J is TRBJ2-6; D remains unclear. CDR1 and CDR2 from the germline V gene are SQVTM and ANQGSEA. V was shortened by 7 bases and J by 2 bases, with 12 bases between the two germline ends. The CDR3 has 14 amino acids. CDR3 nucleotides: TGCAGCGCCCGAAGCCCCACTGGGGCCAACGTCCTGACTTTC. Amino acid sequence: CSARSPTGANVLTF.

This rearrangement joins TRBV4-3 to TRBJ2-7; D not resolved. V was clipped by 0 bases and J by 5 bases, with 11 bases between them. CDR3 size: 14 residues. From germline, CDR1 is LGHNA and CDR2 YSLEER. CDR3 loop: CASSQDSHGDEQYF. The CDR3 DNA sequence: TGCGCCAGCAGCCAAGACTCCCATGGGGACGAGCAGTACTTC.

CDR3 sequence reads: CASSFQTGANEKLFF. The DNA of the CDR3 is TGTGCCAGCAGTTTCCAGACAGGGGCTAATGAAAAACTGTTTTTT. The rearrangement uses TRBV6-1 and TRBJ1-4, with 8 nucleotides matching TRBD1. In germline, CDR1 is MNHNS, CDR2 SASEGT. V lost 5 bases, J lost 3 bases, and 5 bases stayed unmatched. The CDR3 runs to 15 residues.

This chain uses TRBV9 with TRBJ1-2; tentative D call: TRBD1 (6 bases). Trimming left V 4 bases short and J 3 bases short, with 10 bases between. CDR1 is SGDLS, CDR2 YYNGEE, per germline. This CDR3 is built from 13 residues. The CDR3 loop reads CASSSHRDYGYTF. In nucleotides, the CDR3 is TGTGCCAGCAGCTCCCACAGGGACTATGGCTACACCTTC.

The CDR3 nucleotides read TGTGCCACTAGACAGGAAAACCAAGAGACCCAGTACTTC. It yields the protein CATRQENQETQYF. The genes are TRBV27 and TRBJ2-5; tentatively, D is TRBD1 (6 bases). V was cut by 10 bases and J by 0 bases, with 12 bases left in between. Germline V gene lookup returns CDR1 MNHEY and CDR2 SMNVEV (reference sequence). This CDR3 has 13 residues.

This sequence joins TRBV20-1 and TRBJ2-7; no clear D. CDR1 and CDR2 (germline): DFQATT, SNEGSKA (reference sequence). This CDR3 is built from 11 residues. V dropped 1 base and J dropped 6 bases, with 7 bases sitting between them. The CDR3: CSARVFSEQYF. DNA for the CDR3: TGCAGTGCTAGAGTATTTTCCGAGCAGTACTTC.

The J gene is TRBJ2-7, the V gene TRBV5-4, with no clear D. The CDR3 loop spans 12 amino acids. Germline V gene lookup returns CDR1 SGHNT and CDR2 YYREEE (reference sequence). V was trimmed by 4 bases and J by 7 bases, leaving 12 bases between them. The DNA for the CDR3 is TGTGCCAGCAGCCAAGATTATCAGGAGCAGTACTTC. Residues: CASSQDYQEQYF.

The V and J genes are TRBV2 and TRBJ2-3, with TRBD2 matching over 11 bases. Losses at the gene ends were 6 bases for V and 7 bases for J; bases not matched to a gene: 3. The CDR3 runs 13 residues. The germline gives CDR1 SNHLY, CDR2 FYNNEI. As DNA, the CDR3 is TGTGCCAGCAGCGGACTAGCGGGTCATACGCAGTATTTT. It specifies CASSGLAGHTQYF.

The chain carries TRBV5-1 and TRBJ1-1, with 8 bases identical to TRBD1. The CDR3 has 16 amino acids. Trimming removed 0 bases from V and 4 bases from J; junction bases left unmatched: 8. The germline CDR1 and CDR2 sequences are SGHRS and YFSETQ. DNA for the CDR3: TGCGCCAGCAGCTTGGGGGCAGGGGGCCGGGGCACTGAAGCTTTCTTT. The encoded protein is CASSLGAGGRGTEAFF.

The chain carries TRBV7-9 and TRBJ2-7, with 7 bases that match TRBD2. V lost 4 bases and J lost 4; bases outside the gene matches: 10. This CDR3 region has 15 residues. The germline CDR1 and CDR2 sequences are SEHNR and FQNEAQ (reference sequence). In DNA, the CDR3 is TGTGCCAGCAGCTCCGAACCAGCGGGATCGTACGAGCAGTACTTC. It is translated as CASSSEPAGSYEQYF.

The genes are TRBV2 and TRBJ2-2; TRBD2 matches 8 bases. Losses at the gene ends were 5 bases for V and 2 bases for J; bases not matched to a gene: 4. The CDR3 sequence is 15 residues long. Germline V gene sequence: CDR1 SNHLY, CDR2 FYNNEI. CDR3 in amino acids: CASSYSGTNTGELFF. DNA for the CDR3: TGTGCCAGCAGTTATAGCGGGACAAACACCGGGGAGCTGTTTTTT.

This rearrangement joins TRBV30 to TRBJ1-5, with TRBD1 identical over 7 bases. CDR1 and CDR2 (germline): GTSNPN, SVGIG (reference sequence). The J segment lost 4 bases and the V segment lost 3 bases, leaving 3 bases of the junction unmatched. This CDR3 is 13 amino acids long. This CDR3 is CAWSHRGNQPQHF. For the CDR3, the DNA is TGTGCCTGGAGCCACAGGGGTAATCAGCCCCAGCATTTT.

The rearrangement joins TRBV28 to TRBJ2-5; D remains unclear. V shed 4 bases and J shed 2 bases, with 17 bases lying between them. The CDR3 totals 16 residues. Germline V gene sequence: CDR1 MDHEN, CDR2 SYDVKM. The CDR3 nucleotides are TGTGCCAGCAGTTCCTCCCGCCGTCTAGTACAAGAGACCCAGTACTTC. Translating gives CASSSSRRLVQETQYF.

The chain couples TRBV10-3 to TRBJ2-5; 8 bases match TRBD1. This CDR3 has 14 residues. CDR1 is ENHRY and CDR2 is SYGVKD in the germline V gene. V shed 4 bases and J 0 bases; nucleotides not matched to a gene: 1. The CDR3: CAISGTGNQETQYF. DNA for the CDR3: TGTGCCATCAGTGGGACAGGGAACCAAGAGACCCAGTACTTC.

V gene TRBV5-1 combines with J gene TRBJ2-7; D may be TRBD1 or TRBD2 (5 bases each). This CDR3 comprises 15 residues. Germline V gene data show CDR1 as SGHRS and CDR2 as YFSETQ. Trimming took 5 bases from V and 5 from J, leaving 20 bases between them. Here the CDR3 reads CASSWGVGVRDEQYF. The CDR3 DNA follows: TGCGCCAGCAGTTGGGGCGTGGGGGTCCGCGACGAGCAGTACTTC.

This clone has only one observation. The rearrangement links TRBV7-2 to TRBJ2-5; D unclear. Trimming cost V 1 base and J 2 bases, with 14 bases left between them. There are 16 residues in the CDR3. The germline CDR1 and CDR2 sequences are SGHTA and FQGNSA. The DNA for the CDR3 is TGTGCCAGCAGCTTAGAGGGCCCGGCGTATCAAGAGACCCAGTACTTC. It codes for CASSLEGPAYQETQYF.

The gene calls are TRBV7-9 and TRBJ2-5; 7 nucleotides line up with TRBD1. CDR3 size: 13 residues. V shed 5 bases, J shed 1 base, and the junction held 1 base outside the gene matches. The germline CDR1 and CDR2 sequences are SEHNR and FQNEAQ (reference sequence). In DNA, the CDR3 is TGTGCCAGCAGCCGGGACAGCCAAGAGACCCAGTACTTC. This codes for CASSRDSQETQYF. The entire variable domain, with the rest obtained from reference TRBV7-9 and TRBJ2-5, is as follows: DTGVSQNPRHKITKRGQNVTFRCDPISEHNRLYWYRQTLGQGPEFLTYFQNEAQLEKSRLLSDRFSAERPKGSFSTLEIQRTEQGDSAMYLCASSRDSQETQYFGPGTRLLVL.

Note on this clone: In the same sample, other DNA sequences code for this CDR3. CDR3 nucleotides: TGTGCCAGCAGCTCGAGTGGAGGCACCGGGGAGCTGTTTTTT. This translates into CASSSSGGTGELFF. V usage is TRBV5-6 and J usage is TRBJ2-2; a possible D gene is TRBD2 (5 bases). V lost 3 bases and J 4 bases, leaving 10 bases between the germline ends. The CDR3 has 14 amino acids. The germline gives CDR1 SGHDT, CDR2 YYEEEE.

V usage is TRBV6-4 and J usage is TRBJ2-2, with D perhaps matching TRBD2 (5 bases). Trimming took 4 bases from V and 3 from J, leaving 6 bases between them. The germline V gene has CDR1 MRHNA and CDR2 SNTAGT. This CDR3 has 13 amino acids. CDR3 DNA: TGTGCCAGCAGTGGAGGGTACACCGGGGAGCTGTTTTTT. The encoded protein is CASSGGYTGELFF.

The genes are TRBV5-1 and TRBJ2-1; D possibly corresponds to TRBD2 (6 bases). CDR1 is SGHRS and CDR2 is YFSETQ in the germline V gene. V lost 0 bases and J 5 bases, leaving 12 bases between the germline ends. There are 15 residues in the CDR3. The CDR3 here is CASSLAGSPNNEQFF. CDR3 sequence (DNA): TGCGCCAGCAGCTTGGCCGGGAGCCCAAACAATGAGCAGTTCTTC.